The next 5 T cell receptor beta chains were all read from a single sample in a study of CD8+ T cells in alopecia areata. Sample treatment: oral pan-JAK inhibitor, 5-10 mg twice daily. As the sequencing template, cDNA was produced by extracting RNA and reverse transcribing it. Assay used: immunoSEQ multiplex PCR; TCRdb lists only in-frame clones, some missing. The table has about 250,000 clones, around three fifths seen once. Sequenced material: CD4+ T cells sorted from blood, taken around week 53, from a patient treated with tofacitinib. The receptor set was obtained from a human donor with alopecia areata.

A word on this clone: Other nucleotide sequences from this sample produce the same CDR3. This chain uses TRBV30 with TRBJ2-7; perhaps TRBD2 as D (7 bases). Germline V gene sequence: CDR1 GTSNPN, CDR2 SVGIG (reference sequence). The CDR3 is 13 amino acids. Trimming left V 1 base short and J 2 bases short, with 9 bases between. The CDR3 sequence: CAWSGGGAYEQYF. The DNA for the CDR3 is TGTGCCTGGAGTGGGGGGGGCGCCTACGAGCAGTACTTC.

The CDR3 loop is CASSPTGVATTDTQYF. The CDR3 DNA reads TGCGCCAGCAGCCCTACGGGGGTAGCTACCACAGATACGCAGTATTTT. The rearrangement uses TRBV5-1 and TRBJ2-3; D perhaps matches TRBD2 (6 bases). Between the trimmed V and J ends, which lost 4 bases and 2 bases, there was a span of 17 bases. CDR1 SGHRS and CDR2 YFSETQ come from the germline V gene. The CDR3 sequence is 16 residues long.

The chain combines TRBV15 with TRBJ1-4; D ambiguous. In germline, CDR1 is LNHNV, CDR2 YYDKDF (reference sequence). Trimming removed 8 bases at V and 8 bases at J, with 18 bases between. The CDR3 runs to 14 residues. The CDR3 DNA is TGTGCCACCGCTAAAGGAGGGTTAGAAGAAAAACTGTTTTTT. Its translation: CATAKGGLEEKLFF.

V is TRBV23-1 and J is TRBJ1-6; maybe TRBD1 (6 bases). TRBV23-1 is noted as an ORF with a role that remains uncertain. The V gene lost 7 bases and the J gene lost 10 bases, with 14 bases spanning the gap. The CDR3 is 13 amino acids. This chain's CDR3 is CASNFRGASPLHF. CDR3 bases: TGCGCCAGCAACTTTCGGGGGGCGTCACCCCTCCACTTT.

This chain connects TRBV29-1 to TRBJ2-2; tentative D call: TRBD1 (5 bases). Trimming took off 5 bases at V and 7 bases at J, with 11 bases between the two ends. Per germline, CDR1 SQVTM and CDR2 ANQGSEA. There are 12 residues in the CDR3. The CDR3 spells CSVREGVGELFF. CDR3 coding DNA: TGCAGCGTTCGCGAAGGGGTCGGGGAGCTGTTTTTT.